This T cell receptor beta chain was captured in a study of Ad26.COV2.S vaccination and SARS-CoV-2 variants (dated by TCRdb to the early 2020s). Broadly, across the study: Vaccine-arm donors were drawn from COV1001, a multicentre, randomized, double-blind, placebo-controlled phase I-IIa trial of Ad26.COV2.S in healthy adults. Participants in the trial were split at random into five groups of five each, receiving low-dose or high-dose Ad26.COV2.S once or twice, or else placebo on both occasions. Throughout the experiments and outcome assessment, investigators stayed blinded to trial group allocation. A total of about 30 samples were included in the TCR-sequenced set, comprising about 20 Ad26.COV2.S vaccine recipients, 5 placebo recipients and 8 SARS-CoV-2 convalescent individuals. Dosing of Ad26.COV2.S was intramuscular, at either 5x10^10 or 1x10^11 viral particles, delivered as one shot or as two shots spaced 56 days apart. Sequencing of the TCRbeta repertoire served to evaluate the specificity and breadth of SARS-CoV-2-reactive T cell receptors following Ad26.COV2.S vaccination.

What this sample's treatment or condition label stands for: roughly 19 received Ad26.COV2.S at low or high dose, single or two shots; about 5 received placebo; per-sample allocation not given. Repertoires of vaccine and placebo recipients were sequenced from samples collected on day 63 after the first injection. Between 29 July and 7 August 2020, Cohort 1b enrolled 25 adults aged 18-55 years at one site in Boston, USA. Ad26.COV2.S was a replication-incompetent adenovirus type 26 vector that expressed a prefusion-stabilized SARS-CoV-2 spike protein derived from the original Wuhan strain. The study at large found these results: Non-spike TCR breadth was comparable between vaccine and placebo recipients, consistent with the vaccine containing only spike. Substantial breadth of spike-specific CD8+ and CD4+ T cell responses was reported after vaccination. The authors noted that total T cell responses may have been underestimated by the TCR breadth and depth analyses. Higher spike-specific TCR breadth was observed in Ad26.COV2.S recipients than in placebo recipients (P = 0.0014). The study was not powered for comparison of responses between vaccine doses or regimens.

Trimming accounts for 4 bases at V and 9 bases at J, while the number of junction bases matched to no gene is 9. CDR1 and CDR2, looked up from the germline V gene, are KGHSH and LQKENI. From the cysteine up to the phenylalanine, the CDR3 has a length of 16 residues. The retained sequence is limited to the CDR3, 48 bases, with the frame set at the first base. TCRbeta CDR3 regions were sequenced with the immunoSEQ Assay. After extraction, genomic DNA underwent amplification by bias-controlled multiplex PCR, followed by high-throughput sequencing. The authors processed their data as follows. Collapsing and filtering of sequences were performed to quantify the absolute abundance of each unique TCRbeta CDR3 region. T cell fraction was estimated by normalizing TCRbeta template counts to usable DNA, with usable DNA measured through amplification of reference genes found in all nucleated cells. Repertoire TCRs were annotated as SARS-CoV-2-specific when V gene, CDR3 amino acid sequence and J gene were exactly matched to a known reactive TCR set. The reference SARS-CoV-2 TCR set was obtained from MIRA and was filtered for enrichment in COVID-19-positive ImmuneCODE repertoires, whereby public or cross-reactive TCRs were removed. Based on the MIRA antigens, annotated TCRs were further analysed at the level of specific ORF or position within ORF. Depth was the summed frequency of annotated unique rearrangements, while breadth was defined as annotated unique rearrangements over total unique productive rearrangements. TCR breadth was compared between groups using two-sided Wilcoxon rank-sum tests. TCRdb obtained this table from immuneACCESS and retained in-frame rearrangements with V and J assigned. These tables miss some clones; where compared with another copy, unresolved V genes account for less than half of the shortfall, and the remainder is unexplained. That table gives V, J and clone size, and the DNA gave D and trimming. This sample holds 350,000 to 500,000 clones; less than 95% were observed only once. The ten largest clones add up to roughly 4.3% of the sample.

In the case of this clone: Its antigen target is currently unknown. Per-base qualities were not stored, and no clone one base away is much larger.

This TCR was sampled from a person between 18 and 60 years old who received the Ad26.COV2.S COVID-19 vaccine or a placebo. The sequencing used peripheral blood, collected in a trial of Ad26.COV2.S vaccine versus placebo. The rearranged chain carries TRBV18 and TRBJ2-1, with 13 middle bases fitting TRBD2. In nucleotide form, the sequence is TGTGCCAGCTCACTCAGTTTGGGGACTAGCGGGACTGAGCAGTTCTTC. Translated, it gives CASSLSLGTSGTEQFF.